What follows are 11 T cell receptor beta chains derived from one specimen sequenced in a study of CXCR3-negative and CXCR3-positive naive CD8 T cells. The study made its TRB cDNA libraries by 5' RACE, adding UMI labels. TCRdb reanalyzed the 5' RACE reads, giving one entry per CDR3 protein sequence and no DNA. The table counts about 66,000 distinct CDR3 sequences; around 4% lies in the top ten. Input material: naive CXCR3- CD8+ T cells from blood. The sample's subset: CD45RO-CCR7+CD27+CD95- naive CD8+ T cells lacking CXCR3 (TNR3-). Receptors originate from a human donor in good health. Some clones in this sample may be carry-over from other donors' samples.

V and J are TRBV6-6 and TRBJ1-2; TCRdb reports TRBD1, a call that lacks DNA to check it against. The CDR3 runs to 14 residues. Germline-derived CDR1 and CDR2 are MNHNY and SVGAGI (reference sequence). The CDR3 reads CASSYSAGIYGYTF.

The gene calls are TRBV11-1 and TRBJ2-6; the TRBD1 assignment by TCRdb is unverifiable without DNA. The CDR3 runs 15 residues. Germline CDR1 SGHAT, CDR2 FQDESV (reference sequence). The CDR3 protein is CASSDGTGGANVLTF.

CDR3: CAISEAGQAIQETQYF. The J gene is TRBJ2-5, the V gene TRBV10-3; lacking DNA, the TRBD1 call made by TCRdb goes unchecked. The CDR3 has 16 amino acids. Germline loops: CDR1 ENHRY, CDR2 SYGVKD.

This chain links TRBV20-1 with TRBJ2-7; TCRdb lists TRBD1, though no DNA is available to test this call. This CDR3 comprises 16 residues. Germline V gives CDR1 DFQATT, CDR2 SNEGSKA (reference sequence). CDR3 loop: CSATVGRGVIPYEQYF.

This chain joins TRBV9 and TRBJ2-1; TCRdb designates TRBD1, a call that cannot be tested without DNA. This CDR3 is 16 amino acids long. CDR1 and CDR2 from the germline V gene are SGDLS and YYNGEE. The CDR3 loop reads CASSAPNRGVHNEQFF.

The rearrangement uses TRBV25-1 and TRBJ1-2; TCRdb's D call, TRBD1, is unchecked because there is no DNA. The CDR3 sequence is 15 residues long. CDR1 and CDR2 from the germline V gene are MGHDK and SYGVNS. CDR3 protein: CASRFGQGGNYGYTF.

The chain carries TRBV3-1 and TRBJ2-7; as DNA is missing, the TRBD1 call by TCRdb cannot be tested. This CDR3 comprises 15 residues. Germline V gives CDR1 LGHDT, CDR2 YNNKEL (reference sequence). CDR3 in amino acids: CASSQDPGDANEQYF.

CDR3 sequence: CASSLMGSDYGYTF. The V and J genes are TRBV7-2 and TRBJ1-2. This CDR3 spans 14 amino acids. Germline lookup yields CDR1 SGHTA and CDR2 FQGNSA. Looking up the rest from reference TRBV7-2 and TRBJ1-2 gives the full variable domain: GAGVSQSPSNKVTEKGKDVELRCDPISGHTALYWYRQSLGQGLEFLIYFQGNSAPDKSGLPSDRFSAERTGGSVSTLTIQRTQQEDSAVYLCASSLMGSDYGYTFGSGTRLTVV.

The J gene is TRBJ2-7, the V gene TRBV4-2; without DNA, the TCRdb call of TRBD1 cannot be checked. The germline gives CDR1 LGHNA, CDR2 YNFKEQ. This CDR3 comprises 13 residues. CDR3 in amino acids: CASSQNRVYEQYF.

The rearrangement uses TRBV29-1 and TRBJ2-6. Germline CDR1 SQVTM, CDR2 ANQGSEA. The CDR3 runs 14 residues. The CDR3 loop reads CSVEGAFGANVLTF.

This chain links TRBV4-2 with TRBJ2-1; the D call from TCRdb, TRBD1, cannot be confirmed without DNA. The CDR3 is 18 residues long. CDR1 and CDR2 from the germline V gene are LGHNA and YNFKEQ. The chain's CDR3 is CASSQVIQGGPATDEQFF.